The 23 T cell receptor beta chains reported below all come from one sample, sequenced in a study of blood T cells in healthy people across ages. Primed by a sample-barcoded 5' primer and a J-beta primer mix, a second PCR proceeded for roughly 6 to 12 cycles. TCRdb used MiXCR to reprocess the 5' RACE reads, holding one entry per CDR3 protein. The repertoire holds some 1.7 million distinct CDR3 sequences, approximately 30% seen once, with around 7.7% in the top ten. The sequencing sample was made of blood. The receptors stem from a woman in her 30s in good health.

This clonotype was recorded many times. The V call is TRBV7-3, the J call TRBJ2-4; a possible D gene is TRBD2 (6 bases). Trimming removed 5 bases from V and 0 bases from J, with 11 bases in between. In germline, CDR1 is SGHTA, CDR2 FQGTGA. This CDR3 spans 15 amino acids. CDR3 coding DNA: TGTGCCAGCAGCCCTTCGGGGGTAGCCAAAAACATTCAGTACTTC. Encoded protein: CASSPSGVAKNIQYF.

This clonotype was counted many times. CDR3 in amino acids: CASSSDRLQQYF. The CDR3 DNA reads TGTGCCAGCAGTTCCGATAGACTACAGCAGTACTTC. The chain joins TRBV28 to TRBJ2-7; D is perhaps TRBD2 (5 bases). Deletions cut 4 bases from V and 8 bases from J, with 12 bases between. Germline V gene data show CDR1 as MDHEN and CDR2 as SYDVKM. This CDR3 spans 12 amino acids.

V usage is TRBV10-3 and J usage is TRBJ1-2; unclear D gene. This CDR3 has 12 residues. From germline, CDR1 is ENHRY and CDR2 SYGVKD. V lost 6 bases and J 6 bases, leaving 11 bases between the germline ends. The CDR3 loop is CAISGERDGYTF. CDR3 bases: TGTGCCATCAGCGGGGAGAGGGATGGCTACACCTTC.

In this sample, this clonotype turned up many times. CDR3 bases: TGTGCCAGCAGTTCTAGAGGAGGAGAGACCCAGTACTTC. This translates into CASSSRGGETQYF. The chain has TRBV7-9 and TRBJ2-5; perhaps TRBD2 as D (5 bases). Germline V gene data show CDR1 as SEHNR and CDR2 as FQNEAQ (reference sequence). The CDR3 contains 13 residues. Between the trimmed V and J ends, which lost 6 bases and 4 bases, there was a span of 12 bases.

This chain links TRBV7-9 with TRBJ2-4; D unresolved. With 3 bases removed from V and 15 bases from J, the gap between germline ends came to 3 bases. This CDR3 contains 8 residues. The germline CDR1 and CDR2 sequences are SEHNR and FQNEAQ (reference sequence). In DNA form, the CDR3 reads TGTGCCAGCAGCTTGTTGTACTTC. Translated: CASSLLYF.

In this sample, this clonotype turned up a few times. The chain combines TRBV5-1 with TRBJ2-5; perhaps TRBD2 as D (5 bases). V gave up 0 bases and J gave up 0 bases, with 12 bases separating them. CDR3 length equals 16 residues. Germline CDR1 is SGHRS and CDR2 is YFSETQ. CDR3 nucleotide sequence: TGCGCCAGCAGCTTGGCCTTAGGGAGTAACCAAGAGACCCAGTACTTC. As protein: CASSLALGSNQETQYF.

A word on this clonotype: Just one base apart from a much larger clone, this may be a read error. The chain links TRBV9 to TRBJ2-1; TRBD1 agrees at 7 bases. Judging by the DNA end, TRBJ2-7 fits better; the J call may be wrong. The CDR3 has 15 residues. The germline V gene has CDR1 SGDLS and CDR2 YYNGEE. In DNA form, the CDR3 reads TGTGCCAGCAGCTCCTCCGGGACAGCGTACAATGAGCAGTACTTC. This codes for CASSSSGTAYNEQYF.

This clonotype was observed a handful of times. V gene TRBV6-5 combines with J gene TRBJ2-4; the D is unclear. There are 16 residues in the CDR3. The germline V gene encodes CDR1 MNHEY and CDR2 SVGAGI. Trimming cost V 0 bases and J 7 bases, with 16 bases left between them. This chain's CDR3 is CASSYSKVSRVNIQYF. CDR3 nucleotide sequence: TGTGCCAGCAGTTACTCGAAGGTGTCTAGGGTGAACATTCAGTACTTC.

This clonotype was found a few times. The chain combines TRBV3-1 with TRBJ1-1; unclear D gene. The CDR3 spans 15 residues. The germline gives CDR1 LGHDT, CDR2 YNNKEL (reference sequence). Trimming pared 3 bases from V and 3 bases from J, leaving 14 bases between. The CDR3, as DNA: TGTGCCAGCAGCCAGTCGGAGGATAGGTACACTGAAGCTTTCTTT. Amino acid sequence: CASSQSEDRYTEAFF.

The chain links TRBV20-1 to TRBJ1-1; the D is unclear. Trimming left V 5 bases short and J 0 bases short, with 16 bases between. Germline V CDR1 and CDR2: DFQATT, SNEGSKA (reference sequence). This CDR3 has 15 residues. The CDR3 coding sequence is TGCAGTGCTTCGGGCCTCATACGCTTGAACACTGAAGCTTTCTTT. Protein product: CSASGLIRLNTEAFF.

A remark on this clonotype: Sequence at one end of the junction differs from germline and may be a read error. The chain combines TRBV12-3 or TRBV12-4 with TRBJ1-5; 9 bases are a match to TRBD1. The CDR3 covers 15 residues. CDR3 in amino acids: CSSKPGQGDNQPQHF. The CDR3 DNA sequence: TGTTCCAGCAAACCGGGACAGGGAGATAATCAGCCCCAGCATTTT.

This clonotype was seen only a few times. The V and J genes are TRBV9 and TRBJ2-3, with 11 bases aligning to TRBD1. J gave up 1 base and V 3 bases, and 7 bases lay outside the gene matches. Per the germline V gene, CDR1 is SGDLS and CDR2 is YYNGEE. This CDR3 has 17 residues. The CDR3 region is CASSARDRGFRTDTQYF. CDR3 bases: TGTGCCAGCAGCGCCCGGGACAGGGGGTTCCGCACAGATACGCAGTATTTT.

The CDR3 DNA reads as TGTGCCAGCAGTTTGCGTTCTTACGACAGGGAGCTGTTTTTT. Translating it yields CASSLRSYDRELFF. The rearrangement joins TRBV12-3 or TRBV12-4 to TRBJ2-2; no clear D gene. The CDR3 loop spans 14 amino acids. V shed 3 bases and J shed 9 bases, with 14 bases lying between them.

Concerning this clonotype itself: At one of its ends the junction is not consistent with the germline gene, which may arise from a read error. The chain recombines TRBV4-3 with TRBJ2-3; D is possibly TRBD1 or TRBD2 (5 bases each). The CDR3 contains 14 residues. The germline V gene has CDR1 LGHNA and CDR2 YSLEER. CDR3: CASEEARGTGTQYF. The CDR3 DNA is TGCGCCAGCGAAGAAGCCCGGGGCACAGGTACGCAGTATTTT.

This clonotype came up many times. Here the CDR3 reads CASSPRPGVQETQYF. The CDR3 DNA is TGTGCCAGCAGCCCCCGTCCAGGGGTTCAAGAGACCCAGTACTTC. The V call is TRBV3-1, the J call TRBJ2-5; TRBD1 might be the D (6 bases). V was cut by 4 bases and J by 2 bases, with 14 bases left in between. The CDR3 has 15 amino acids. Germline CDR1 LGHDT, CDR2 YNNKEL (reference sequence).

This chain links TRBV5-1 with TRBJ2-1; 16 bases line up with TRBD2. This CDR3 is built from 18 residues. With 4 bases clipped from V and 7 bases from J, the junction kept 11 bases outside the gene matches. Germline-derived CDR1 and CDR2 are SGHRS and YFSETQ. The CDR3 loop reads CASSPGTSGRAGVNEQFF. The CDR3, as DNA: TGCGCCAGCAGCCCTGGGACTAGCGGGAGGGCCGGGGTAAATGAGCAGTTCTTC.

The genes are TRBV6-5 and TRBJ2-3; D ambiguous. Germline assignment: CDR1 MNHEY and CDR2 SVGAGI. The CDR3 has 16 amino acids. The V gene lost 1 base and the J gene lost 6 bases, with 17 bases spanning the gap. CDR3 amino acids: CASSYFRALQADTQYF. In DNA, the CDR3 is TGTGCCAGCAGTTACTTTCGGGCATTGCAGGCGGATACGCAGTATTTT.

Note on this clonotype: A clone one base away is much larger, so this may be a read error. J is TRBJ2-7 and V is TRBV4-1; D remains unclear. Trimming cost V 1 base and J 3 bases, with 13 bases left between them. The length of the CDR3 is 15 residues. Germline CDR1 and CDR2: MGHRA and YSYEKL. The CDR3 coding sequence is TGCGCCAGCAGCCAAGCCACCTCGTCGGACTACGAGCAGTACTTC. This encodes CASSQATSSDYEQYF.

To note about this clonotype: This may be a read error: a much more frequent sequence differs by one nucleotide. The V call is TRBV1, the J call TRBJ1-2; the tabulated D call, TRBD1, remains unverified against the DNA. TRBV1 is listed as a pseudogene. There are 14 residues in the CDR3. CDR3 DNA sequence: TGCACCAGCAGCCAAAGCAGGGGGCATAGAGGCTACACCTTC. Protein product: CTSSQSRGHRGYTF.

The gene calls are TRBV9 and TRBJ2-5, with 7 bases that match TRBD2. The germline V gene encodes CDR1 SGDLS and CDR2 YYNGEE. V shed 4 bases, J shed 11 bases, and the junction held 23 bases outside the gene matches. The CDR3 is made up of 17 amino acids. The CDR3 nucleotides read TGTGCCAGCAGCAACAACGCCATACTAGCGTCGGCCAATGAGCAGTACTTC. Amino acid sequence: CASSNNAILASANEQYF.

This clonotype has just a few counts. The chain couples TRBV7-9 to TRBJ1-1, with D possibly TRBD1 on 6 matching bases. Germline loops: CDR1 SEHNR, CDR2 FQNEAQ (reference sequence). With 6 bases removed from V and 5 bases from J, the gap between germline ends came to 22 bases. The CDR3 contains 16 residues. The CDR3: CASRGEPGQLWTEAFF. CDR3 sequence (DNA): TGTGCCAGCAGGGGAGAACCGGGACAATTGTGGACTGAAGCTTTCTTT.

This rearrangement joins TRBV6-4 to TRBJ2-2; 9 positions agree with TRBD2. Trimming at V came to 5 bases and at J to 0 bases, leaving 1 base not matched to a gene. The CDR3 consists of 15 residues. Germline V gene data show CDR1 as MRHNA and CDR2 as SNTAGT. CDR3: CASSRGGANTGELFF. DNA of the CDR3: TGTGCCAGCAGTCGCGGGGGGGCGAACACCGGGGAGCTGTTTTTT.

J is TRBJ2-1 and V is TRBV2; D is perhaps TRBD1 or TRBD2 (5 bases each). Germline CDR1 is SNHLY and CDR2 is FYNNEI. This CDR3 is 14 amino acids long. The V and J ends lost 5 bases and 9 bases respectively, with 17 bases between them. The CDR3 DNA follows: TGTGCCAGCAGTAGCCAGGGTGCTCGGGGTGAGCAGTTCTTC. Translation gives CASSSQGARGEQFF.